This T cell receptor (beta chain) originates from a study of T-cell reconstitution after alpha-beta-depleted transplantation in children. This clonotype was counted ten times or more. The CDR3 consists of 14 residues. The V end was cut by 1 base, the J end by 3 bases, with 9 bases between. CDR1 is ENHRY and CDR2 is SYGVKD in the germline V gene. Unique molecular identifiers were used in preparing the TCRbeta library. TCRdb processed the PCR reads anew with MiXCR; each CDR3 protein has one entry. The data hold 350,000 to 400,000 distinct CDR3 sequences, with about a fifth observed a single time. The chain uses TRBV10-3 and TRBJ1-1; unclear D gene. The sequence was collected from a human donor who donated a stem cell graft to a child with acute myeloid leukemia. The sample in question was PBMCs from the stem cell graft donor, obtained from the stem cell graft. CDR3 DNA: TGTGCCATCAGTGAGTTGGGCAGTGACACTGAAGCTTTCTTT. Protein sequence: CAISELGSDTEAFF.